This T cell receptor beta chain was recorded in a study of cytomegalovirus exposure and HLA in healthy donors. Researchers ran the PCR with 60 Vbeta and 13 Jbeta primers. Data came from immunoSEQ multiplex PCR; TCRdb stores just in-frame clones and leaves some out. The table has some 130,000 clones, about two thirds seen once. Concerning this clone: What it binds is not known.

This CDR3 comprises 15 residues. V shed 1 base and J 3 bases; nucleotides not matched to a gene: 4. Germline loops: CDR1 SGHRS, CDR2 YFSETQ. Study results and caveats: Highest at DRB1 and lowest at HLA-C, TCR association rates differed among HLA loci in a later analysis.

J is TRBJ1-5 and V is TRBV5-1; 7 bases match TRBD1. Sequenced material: PBMCs. The origin of this receptor is a woman aged 55-69 years in good health and CMV-seropositive. The CDR3 DNA is TGCGCCAGCAGCTTGAAGACAGGGAACAATCAGCCCCAGCATTTT. This translates into CASSLKTGNNQPQHF.